This T cell receptor beta chain was found in a study of blood T cell repertoires in COVID-19. Across the whole study: Some COVID-19 samples were acute and others convalescent; all came from the United States, Italy and Spain. Sources were T cells, B-cell-depleted T cells, or PBMCs; the material itself was cDNA or gDNA.

Authors' analysis steps: Reference gene primer amplification yielded estimated nucleated cell counts. Profiled with immunoSEQ multiplex PCR; TCRdb holds only in-frame clones, not every one. V and J calls and clone size are copied from that table; D and trimming were computed from the DNA. Of over 45,000 clones detected, 65% to 85% appear once; the ten largest clones hold about 60%. V dropped 1 base and J dropped 4 bases, with 7 bases sitting between them. Germline V lookup: CDR1 SEHNR, CDR2 FQNEAQ (reference sequence). The CDR3 totals 13 residues. Sequenced sample: peripheral blood. The receptor was derived from a man in his 70s with acute or convalescent COVID-19. The rearrangement joins TRBV7-9 to TRBJ1-2, with D hard to call. This CDR3 reads CASSLGASYGYTF. The CDR3 DNA reads TGTGCCAGCAGCTTAGGGGCCAGCTATGGCTACACCTTC.